This T cell receptor (beta chain) was captured in a study of blood T cells in healthy people across ages. The second PCR ran about 6 to 12 cycles with a sample-barcoded 5' primer and J-beta primers. TCRdb passed the 5' RACE reads through MiXCR, listing each CDR3 protein once. The sample shows just under 900,000 distinct CDR3 sequences, 25% to 35% of them seen only once. Every donor gave approximately 10 milliliters of peripheral blood. The CDR3 contains 15 residues. Germline-derived CDR1 and CDR2 are DFQATT and SNEGSKA (reference sequence). V trimming: 6 bases; J trimming: 2 bases; junction bases outside the gene matches: 9.

The sequenced sample was blood. The clonotype was recovered from a woman aged 80 or older in good health. This chain joins TRBV20-1 and TRBJ1-5, with TRBD1 matching 8 bases. The chain's CDR3 is CSAVDRAGGNQPQHF. CDR3 DNA sequence: TGCAGTGCCGTGGACAGGGCGGGAGGCAATCAGCCCCAGCATTTT.